This T cell receptor beta chain stems from a study of cytomegalovirus exposure and HLA in healthy donors. Study outcomes and limitations: For cytomegalovirus status, the classifier reportedly gave diagnoses with high specificity and sensitivity. Immune exposure was documented only through CMV serostatus.

This PCR relied on a set of 60 Vbeta primers and 13 Jbeta primers. Sequencing used immunoSEQ multiplex PCR; TCRdb keeps in-frame clones, though not all of them. This repertoire shows some 150,000 clones, 60% to 85% found once; its top ten account for around 6.6%. Deletions cut 2 bases from V and 0 bases from J, with 17 bases between. The CDR3 runs to 16 residues. Germline V gene sequence: CDR1 SQVTM, CDR2 ANQGSEA. With respect to this clone: What it binds is not known.

The chain joins TRBV29-1 to TRBJ2-7; possible D gene TRBD2, 6 bases. What was sequenced was PBMCs. The clonotype was recovered from a man in his fifties or sixties in good health and CMV-seropositive. The CDR3 DNA sequence: TGCAGCGTTGAAATCCCGCGGCTAGCGAGCTCCTACGAGCAGTACTTC. Residues: CSVEIPRLASSYEQYF.